This T cell receptor beta chain is drawn from a study of CD8+CD57+ T cells in acquired aplastic anemia. In the study overall: Sorted CD4+ and CD8+ cells yielded about 3 ug of DNA on average. Read counts for CD4+ cells (from healthy donors) averaged about 10.8 million.

Broader study findings: Significant differences in CD8+ Simpson's diversity were not observed between patients and controls.

V shed 4 bases, J shed 4 bases, and the junction held 3 bases outside the gene matches. This CDR3 is 16 amino acids long. Germline CDR1 and CDR2: MNHEY and SVGEGT. With respect to this clonotype: Its target is unknown.

CDR3 and TCR beta VDJ profiling relied on genomic DNA as the template. TCRdb reprocessed the reads with MiXCR, giving one entry per CDR3 protein. The table has some 190,000 distinct CDR3 sequences, around half seen once. V and J are TRBV6-2 or TRBV6-3 and TRBJ2-1; 14 bases fit TRBD2. Material for sequencing was sorted CD4+, CD8+, or CD8+CD57+ T cells (not recorded which) from PBMCs. This receptor was obtained from a human donor in good health. The CDR3 spells CASSSGLAGVYNEQFF. CDR3 bases: TGTGCCAGCAGTTCGGGACTAGCGGGGGTTTACAATGAGCAGTTCTTC.